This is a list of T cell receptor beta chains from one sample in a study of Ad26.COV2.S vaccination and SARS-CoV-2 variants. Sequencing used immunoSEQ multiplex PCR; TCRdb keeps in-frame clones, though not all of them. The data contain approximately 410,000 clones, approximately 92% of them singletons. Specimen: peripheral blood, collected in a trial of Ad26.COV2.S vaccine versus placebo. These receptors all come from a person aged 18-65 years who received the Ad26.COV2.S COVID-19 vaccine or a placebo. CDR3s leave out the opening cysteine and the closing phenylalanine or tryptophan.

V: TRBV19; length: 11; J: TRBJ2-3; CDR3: ASSNRVRDTQY
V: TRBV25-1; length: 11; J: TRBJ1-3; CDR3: ASSESGGNTIY
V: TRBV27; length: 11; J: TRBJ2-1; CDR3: ATRGRRYNEQF
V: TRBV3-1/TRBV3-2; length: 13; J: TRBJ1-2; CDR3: ASSHPGGLVYGYT
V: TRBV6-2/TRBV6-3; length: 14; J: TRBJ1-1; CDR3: ASSEILRGGNTEAF
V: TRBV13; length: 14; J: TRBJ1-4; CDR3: ASSLGAVTTNEKLF
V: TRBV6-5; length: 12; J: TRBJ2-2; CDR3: ASSSRDGIGELF
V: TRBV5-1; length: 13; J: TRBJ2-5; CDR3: ASRTEGNIYVTQY
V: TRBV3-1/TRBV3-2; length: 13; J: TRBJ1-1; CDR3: ASSEQQGGNTEAF
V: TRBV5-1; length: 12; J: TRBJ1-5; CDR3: ASRSGFPNQPQH
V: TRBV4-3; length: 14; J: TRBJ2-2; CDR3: ASSRVGLANTGELF
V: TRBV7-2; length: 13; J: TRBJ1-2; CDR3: ASSTRQVVLGGYT
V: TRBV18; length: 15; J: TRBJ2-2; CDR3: ASSYSIQRGTTGELF
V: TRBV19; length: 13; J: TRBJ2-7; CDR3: ASNAPGQGAYEQY
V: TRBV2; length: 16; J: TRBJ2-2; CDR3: ASSDDWHPGSAAGELF
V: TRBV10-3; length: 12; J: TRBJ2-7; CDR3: AISEAGGNYEQY
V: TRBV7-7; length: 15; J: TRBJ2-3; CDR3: ASSPASTSGGWDTQY
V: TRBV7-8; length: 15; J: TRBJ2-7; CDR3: ASSALRQGAIGREQY
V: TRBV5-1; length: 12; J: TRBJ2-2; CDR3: ASSLEGAPGELF
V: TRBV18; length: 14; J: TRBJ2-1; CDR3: ASSITRGQKYNEQF
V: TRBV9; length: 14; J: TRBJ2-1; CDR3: ASSVGFSGVVNEQF
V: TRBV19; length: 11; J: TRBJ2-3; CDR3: ASSLTGADTQY
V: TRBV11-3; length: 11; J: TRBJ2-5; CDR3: ASSLDYQETQY
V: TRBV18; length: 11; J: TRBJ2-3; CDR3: ASSPSVWDTQY
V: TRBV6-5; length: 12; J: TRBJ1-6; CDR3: ASSLGQSNSPLH
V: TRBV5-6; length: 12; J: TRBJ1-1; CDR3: ASSLVGADTEAF
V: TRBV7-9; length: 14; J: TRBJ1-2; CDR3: ASSSRDRVFLAGYT
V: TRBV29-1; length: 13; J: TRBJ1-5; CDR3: SVVTTGGMDQPQH
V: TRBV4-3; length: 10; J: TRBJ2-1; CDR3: ASSQEWGPQF
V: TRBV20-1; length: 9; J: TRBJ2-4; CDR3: SASAKNIQY
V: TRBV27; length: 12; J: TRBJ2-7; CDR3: ASSLAPTAYEQY
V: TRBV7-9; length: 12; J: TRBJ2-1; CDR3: ASSLASGYNEQF
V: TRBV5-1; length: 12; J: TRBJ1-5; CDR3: ASSLGQSNQPQH
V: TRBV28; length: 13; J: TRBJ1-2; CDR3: ASSSYQGTFYGYT
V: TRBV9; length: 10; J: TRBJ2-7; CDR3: ASSRDTLEQY
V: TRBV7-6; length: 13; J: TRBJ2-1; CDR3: ASSLGTGSYNEQF
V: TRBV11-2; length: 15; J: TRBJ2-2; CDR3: ASSLVSGTGNTGELF
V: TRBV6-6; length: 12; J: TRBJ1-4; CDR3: ASRNQGAWEKLF
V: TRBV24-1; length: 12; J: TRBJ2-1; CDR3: ATSDRDNMDEQF
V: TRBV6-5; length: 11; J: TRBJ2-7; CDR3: ASSYGAGYEQY
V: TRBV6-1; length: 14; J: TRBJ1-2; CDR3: ASSEPLRGRSYGYT
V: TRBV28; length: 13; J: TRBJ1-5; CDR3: ASNRQAYSNQPQH
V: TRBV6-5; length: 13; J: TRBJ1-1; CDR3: ASRKPGTGGASAF
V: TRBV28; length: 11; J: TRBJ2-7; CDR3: ASSFDQGYEQY
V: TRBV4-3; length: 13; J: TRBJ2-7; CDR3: ASSPGLAGFYEQY